The clone carrying this T cell receptor beta chain was observed a single time. Its target is unknown. Other DNA sequences in this specimen translate into the identical CDR3. The CD4+ fraction was divided into a CD45RA+ naive subset and a CD45RA-negative memory subset. Sequencing was at deep level. Genomic DNA (from each subset) was split evenly across several immunoSEQ plates. The method was immunoSEQ multiplex PCR; TCRdb's version includes in-frame clones alone and lacks a portion of them. The table lists around 1.6 million clones, 95% to 99% of them singletons. The sample belongs to a study of shared clonotypes between healthy human individuals. General study points: Only blood samples were collected, and tissue repertoires likely differ.

This TCR was recovered from a man aged 30 to 39 in good health. The sample was naive CD4+ T cells sorted from blood. Subset denoted: CD45RA+ positively selected.

CDR3 sequence: CASSGGTGSSYEQYF. The CDR3 region has the DNA TGCGCCAGCAGCGGCGGGACGGGGAGCTCCTACGAGCAGTACTTC. The chain combines TRBV5-1 with TRBJ2-7; perhaps TRBD2 as D (6 bases). CDR1 is SGHRS and CDR2 is YFSETQ in the germline V gene. V lost 4 bases and J 0 bases, leaving 14 bases between the germline ends. The CDR3 has 15 residues.